Here is one T cell receptor (beta chain) with its context. Sequence at one end of the junction differs from germline and may be a read error. Total RNA and DNA came together from around 20-30 mg of bulk tissue without cell sorting. Patients in the cohort were treatment-naive and living with chronic HBV infection. The CDR3 runs to 15 residues. The germline gives CDR1 SGHTA, CDR2 FQGNSA. This sample was taken from a study of tumor-infiltrating lymphocytes in primary liver carcinoma. From 500 ng total RNA, TCR beta cDNA was generated with a primer in the constant region. Investigators got TCR beta libraries out of three nested multiplex PCR rounds, done with slightly modified ARM-PCR. Investigators reported that the first two PCR rounds, at around 10 cycles each, used TRBV1-TRBV30 forward primers with a C-beta reverse primer. TCRdb redid the calling of the multiplex PCR reads with MiXCR, one entry per CDR3 protein. Of 95,000 to 100,000 distinct CDR3 sequences listed, 55% to 80% are singletons.

The rearrangement links TRBV7-2 to TRBJ2-2, with D unresolved. This receptor was obtained from a woman aged 60-75 years with primary liver carcinoma and hepatitis B virus infection. What was sequenced was liver tumor tissue from sampling region 2. Subset: tumor region T2, inferior pole. The CDR3 region has the DNA TGTTCCAGCAGCCTAAGCCGACTTGACACCGGGGAGCTGTTTTTT. Amino acid sequence: CSSSLSRLDTGELFF.